This section outlines one T cell receptor beta chain sequence together with its context. What it binds is not known. Then a second PCR, running about 6 to 11 cycles, was carried out with a sample-barcoded 5' primer and a J-beta primer mix. MiXCR, applied by TCRdb to the 5' RACE reads, yields one record per CDR3 protein. The sample gives around 1,900,000 distinct CDR3 sequences, about two fifths of which show up once; 23% is in the top ten. Per-sample yields of isolated PBMCs were at least 6 million. The V gene's germline CDR1 is SGHTA and CDR2 FQGNSA. J was trimmed by 6 bases and V by 2 bases; bases with no gene match: 6. The CDR3 covers 15 residues. The data belong to a study of blood T cells in healthy people across ages. General observations from the study: Since the PBMCs were unsorted, naive and antigen-experienced cells could not be conclusively compared. Calculation of diversity from one million T cells yielded estimates considered to be underestimates.

The sequence came from a human donor in good health. The sequenced material came from blood. V gene TRBV7-2 combines with J gene TRBJ2-4; 8 nucleotides line up with TRBD2. The CDR3 loop is CASSLNGGAVNIQYF. The CDR3 DNA follows: TGTGCCAGCAGCTTAAACGGGGGGGCGGTAAACATTCAGTACTTC. Full variable domain (rest looked up from reference TRBV7-2 and TRBJ2-4): GAGVSQSPSNKVTEKGKDVELRCDPISGHTALYWYRQSLGQGLEFLIYFQGNSAPDKSGLPSDRFSAERTGGSVSTLTIQRTQQEDSAVYLCASSLNGGAVNIQYFGAGTRLSVL.